Each of the 15 T cell receptor beta chains below was sequenced from the same sample in a study of a mutant IDH1 vaccine in newly diagnosed glioma. Time point noted: baseline, week 1 (first vaccination visit). Treatment specified: pre-vaccination baseline after standard-of-care therapy. Clones were read by immunoSEQ multiplex PCR, and TCRdb kept only the in-frame ones, dropping some. The sample holds about 92,000 clones, around 82% seen once. The sequencing here drew on PBMCs, taken from a glioma patient treated with radiotherapy, temozolomide or both. The source of these receptors is a woman between 50 and 59 years old with glioma.

This clone was observed a few times. V and J are TRBV29-1 and TRBJ1-2, with a weak D call TRBD1 (6 bases). CDR3 length: 12 amino acids. Deletions cut 6 bases from V and 6 bases from J, with 14 bases between. The germline CDR1 and CDR2 sequences are SQVTM and ANQGSEA. CDR3 sequence reads: CSVLRGKNGYTF. The CDR3 DNA sequence: TGCAGCGTCCTCAGGGGAAAGAATGGCTACACCTTC.

The V gene is TRBV7-2, the J gene TRBJ2-5; a possible D gene is TRBD2 (6 bases). V was shortened by 5 bases and J by 5 bases, with 12 bases between the two germline ends. The CDR3 runs 13 residues. CDR1 and CDR2 (germline): SGHTA, FQGNSA. In DNA, the CDR3 is TGTGCCAGCAGCCTCGGGGGACGGGAGACCCAGTACTTC. Encoded protein: CASSLGGRETQYF.

The chain is built from TRBV19 and TRBJ2-2; a weak D match, TRBD2 (7 bases). CDR1 is LNHDA, CDR2 SQIVND, per germline (reference sequence). The CDR3 is made up of 18 amino acids. Trimming took off 5 bases at V and 3 bases at J, with 22 bases between the two ends. CDR3: CASSGRSGTKGDTGELFF. CDR3 DNA: TGTGCCAGTAGTGGACGTTCCGGGACTAAGGGGGACACCGGGGAGCTGTTTTTT. The full variable domain, completed using reference TRBV19 and TRBJ2-2, is DGGITQSPKYLFRKEGQNVTLSCEQNLNHDAMYWYRQDPGQGLRLIYYSQIVNDFQKGDIAEGYSVSREKKESFPLTVTSAQKNPTAFYLCASSGRSGTKGDTGELFFGEGSRLTVL.

The genes are TRBV7-8 and TRBJ1-1; no clear D gene. Germline V lookup: CDR1 SGHVS, CDR2 FQNEAQ. The germline V and J ends were trimmed by 2 bases and 0 bases, with 7 bases remaining between them. The length of the CDR3 is 14 residues. The CDR3 sequence: CASSLRTVNTEAFF. The CDR3 bases are TGTGCCAGCAGCTTACGGACCGTGAACACTGAAGCTTTCTTT.

The chain joins TRBV5-8 to TRBJ1-1; perhaps TRBD1 as D (5 bases). There are 18 residues in the CDR3. CDR1 and CDR2 (germline): SGHTS, YDEGEE. Between the trimmed V and J ends, which lost 3 bases and 0 bases, there was a span of 21 bases. The CDR3, as DNA: TGTGCCAGCAGCTGGGCGGGTAGGGGAGGCGGATTGAACACTGAAGCTTTCTTT. The encoded protein is CASSWAGRGGGLNTEAFF.

The chain carries TRBV15 and TRBJ2-7; TRBD2 matches at 11 bases. The ends lost 5 bases at V and 5 bases at J; junction bases unmatched: 11. Germline V CDR1 and CDR2: LNHNV, YYDKDF (reference sequence). The CDR3 totals 16 residues. The CDR3: CATSWGGTSGGHEQYF. The CDR3 DNA follows: TGTGCCACCAGCTGGGGGGGAACTAGCGGGGGCCACGAGCAGTACTTC. Looking up the rest from reference TRBV15 and TRBJ2-7 gives the full variable domain: DAMVIQNPRYQVTQFGKPVTLSCSQTLNHNVMYWYQQKSSQAPKLLFHYYDKDFNNEADTPDNFQSRRPNTSFCFLDIRSPGLGDTAMYLCATSWGGTSGGHEQYFGPGTRLTVT.

V gene TRBV29-1 combines with J gene TRBJ1-5; maybe TRBD1 (5 bases). This CDR3 comprises 13 residues. Germline CDR1 reads SQVTM; CDR2 reads ANQGSEA. The germline V and J ends were trimmed by 4 bases and 7 bases, with 14 bases remaining between them. The DNA for the CDR3 is TGCAGCGTTGGCCAGGGCGGTAAGCAGCCCCAGCATTTT. As protein: CSVGQGGKQPQHF.

In its sample, this clone was seen once. The CDR3 reads CASSSGPNKISYEQYF. The CDR3 DNA reads TGTGCCAGCAGTTCCGGTCCTAACAAGATATCTTACGAGCAGTACTTC. The gene calls are TRBV6-5 and TRBJ2-7; no clear D. Germline V CDR1 and CDR2: MNHEY, SVGAGI. The CDR3 runs to 16 residues. V was cut by 4 bases and J by 4 bases, with 20 bases left in between.

This clone was seen a single time. The V gene is TRBV29-1, the J gene TRBJ1-1; unclear D gene. Germline CDR1 is SQVTM and CDR2 is ANQGSEA. The CDR3 has 13 residues. V lost 2 bases and J lost 0, with 7 bases in between. The CDR3 DNA follows: TGCAGCGTTGAAATTAGCATGAACACTGAAGCTTTCTTT. Its translation is CSVEISMNTEAFF. The variable domain in full, with the rest retrieved from reference TRBV29-1 and TRBJ1-1, is SAVISQKPSRDICQRGTSLTIQCQVDSQVTMMFWYRQQPGQSLTLIATANQGSEATYESGFVIDKFPISRPNLTFSTLTVSNMSPEDSSIYLCSVEISMNTEAFFGQGTRLTVV.

The DNA of the CDR3 is TGTGCCAGCTCACTACAGGGATACGAGCAGTACTTC. Its translation: CASSLQGYEQYF. This sequence joins TRBV18 and TRBJ2-7; weak D call: TRBD1 (6 bases). The CDR3 length is 12 residues. The V end was cut by 4 bases, the J end by 4 bases, with 8 bases between. CDR1 and CDR2 from the germline V gene are KGHSH and LQKENI.

This chain links TRBV2 with TRBJ2-1; TRBD1 matches 9 bases. V lost 6 bases and J lost 7; bases outside the gene matches: 7. There are 14 residues in the CDR3. Germline values: CDR1 SNHLY, CDR2 FYNNEI. CDR3 bases: TGTGCCAGCAGCCAGGGACAGGGAGGGAATGAGCAGTTCTTC. Its translation is CASSQGQGGNEQFF.

This clone was seen once. The V and J genes are TRBV7-9 and TRBJ2-5; D call uncertain. The CDR3 covers 16 residues. The germline gives CDR1 SEHNR, CDR2 FQNEAQ (reference sequence). V was clipped by 5 bases and J by 0 bases, with 16 bases between them. This CDR3 reads CASSPPTDGNQETQYF. The CDR3, as DNA: TGTGCCAGCAGCCCACCGACTGACGGCAACCAAGAGACCCAGTACTTC.

V usage is TRBV7-9 and J usage is TRBJ2-7, with D maybe TRBD2 (5 bases). The germline V gene encodes CDR1 SEHNR and CDR2 FQNEAQ (reference sequence). V gave up 2 bases and J gave up 6 bases, with 17 bases separating them. This CDR3 comprises 15 residues. This CDR3 reads CASSLSSEVGSEQYF. The CDR3 DNA sequence: TGTGCCAGCAGCTTAAGTAGCGAGGTGGGGTCCGAGCAGTACTTC.

This chain joins TRBV15 and TRBJ2-7; D is perhaps TRBD1 (5 bases). Germline V lookup: CDR1 LNHNV, CDR2 YYDKDF (reference sequence). With 1 base removed from V and 0 bases from J, the gap between germline ends came to 13 bases. The CDR3 consists of 16 residues. This CDR3 is CATSRATGSPSYEQYF. CDR3 nucleotides: TGTGCCACCAGCAGAGCTACAGGATCCCCCTCCTACGAGCAGTACTTC.

The chain links TRBV6-5 to TRBJ1-1, with TRBD1 identical over 7 bases. Per the germline V gene, CDR1 is MNHEY and CDR2 is SVGAGI. CDR3 length equals 14 residues. J lost 1 base, V lost 5 bases, and 4 bases had no gene match. The chain's CDR3 is CASSHGQENTEAFF. CDR3 bases: TGTGCCAGCAGTCACGGACAGGAGAACACTGAAGCTTTCTTT.